The TCR beta chain under discussion was sequenced for a study of shared clonotypes between healthy human individuals. Some clones are missing from TCRdb's copy, which holds only in-frame ones; the method was immunoSEQ multiplex PCR. Of millions of clones listed, roughly 94% are singletons. Germline CDR1 and CDR2: SGHTA and FQGNSA. CDR3 length equals 15 residues. The V and J ends lost 2 bases and 4 bases respectively, with 15 bases between them. Sequenced: naive CD4+ T cells sorted from blood. The subset: CD45RA+ positively selected. This chain connects TRBV7-2 to TRBJ2-7; perhaps TRBD1 as D (5 bases). The source of this sequence is a man between 18 and 35 years old in good health. In DNA, the CDR3 is TGTGCCAGCAGCTTATATCCGGCAGGGCTATACGAGCAGTACTTC. Translated, it gives CASSLYPAGLYEQYF.